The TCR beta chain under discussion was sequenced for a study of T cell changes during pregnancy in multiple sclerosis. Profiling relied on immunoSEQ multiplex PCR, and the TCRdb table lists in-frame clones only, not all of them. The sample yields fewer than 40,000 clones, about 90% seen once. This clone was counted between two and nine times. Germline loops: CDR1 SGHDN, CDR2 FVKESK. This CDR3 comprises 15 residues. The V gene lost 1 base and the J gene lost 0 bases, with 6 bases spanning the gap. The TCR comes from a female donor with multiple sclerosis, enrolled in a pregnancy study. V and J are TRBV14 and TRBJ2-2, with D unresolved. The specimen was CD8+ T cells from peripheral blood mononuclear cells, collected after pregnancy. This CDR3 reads CASSQVVPNTGELFF. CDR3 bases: TGTGCCAGCAGCCAAGTCGTCCCGAACACCGGGGAGCTGTTTTTT.